The 5 T cell receptor beta chains given below trace back to one sample, sequenced in a study of OX40 agonist ivuxolimab in advanced cancers. The repertoire was sequenced with immunoSEQ multiplex PCR; TCRdb's copy has only in-frame clones and lacks some. Here the sample spans about 74,000 clones, approximately 81% being singletons. The source was CD4+ or CD8+ T cells sorted from blood, collected in a trial of the OX40 agonist ivuxolimab. The receptor source for this set is an adult with an advanced solid tumor such as melanoma, head and neck, liver or kidney cancer.

The chain joins TRBV12-5 to TRBJ1-5, with a weak D call TRBD1 (5 bases). The CDR3 consists of 14 residues. The V end lost 6 bases, the J end lost 2 bases, and 11 bases lay between the germline ends. CDR1 LGHNT and CDR2 FRNRAP come from the germline V gene. The CDR3 loop is CASGYGGGNQPQHF. CDR3 DNA sequence: TGTGCTAGTGGATACGGGGGAGGCAATCAGCCCCAGCATTTT. The full variable domain, with the rest looked up from reference TRBV12-5 and TRBJ1-5, is DARVTQTPRHKVTEMGQEVTMRCQPILGHNTVFWYRQTMMQGLELLAYFRNRAPLDDSGMPKDRFSAEMPDATLATLKIQPSEPRDSAVYFCASGYGGGNQPQHFGDGTRLSIL.

This sequence joins TRBV2 and TRBJ2-6; D is ambiguous. Between the trimmed V and J ends, which lost 3 bases and 0 bases, there was a span of 9 bases. This CDR3 region has 16 residues. Germline CDR1 is SNHLY and CDR2 is FYNNEI. CDR3 bases: TGTGCCAGCAGTGACTCCAGGCTCTCTGGGGCCAACGTCCTGACTTTC. This codes for CASSDSRLSGANVLTF. Full variable domain (rest looked up from reference TRBV2 and TRBJ2-6): EPEVTQTPSHQVTQMGQEVILRCVPISNHLYFYWYRQILGQKVEFLVSFYNNEISEKSEIFDDQFSVERPDGSNFTLKIRSTKLEDSAMYFCASSDSRLSGANVLTFGAGSRLTVL.

The gene calls are TRBV10-2 and TRBJ2-3; the match to TRBD1 covers 7 bases. The trim removed 6 bases at V and 5 bases at J, leaving 2 bases unmatched. CDR1 is WSHSY, CDR2 SAAADI, per germline. The CDR3 covers 12 residues. CDR3 sequence: CASSRQGDTQYF. The CDR3 coding sequence is TGCGCCAGCAGCAGACAGGGAGATACGCAGTATTTT.

This chain connects TRBV5-4 to TRBJ1-5; tentatively, D is TRBD1 (6 bases). The CDR3 contains 17 residues. Trimming removed 4 bases from V and 0 bases from J, with 17 bases in between. The germline V gene has CDR1 SGHNT and CDR2 YYREEE (reference sequence). The CDR3 loop is CASSRGGARHSNQPQHF. CDR3 bases: TGTGCCAGCAGCCGGGGGGGCGCCCGGCATAGCAATCAGCCCCAGCATTTT. The full variable domain, its missing parts supplied by reference TRBV5-4 and TRBJ1-5, is ETGVTQSPTHLIKTRGQQVTLRCSSQSGHNTVSWYQQALGQGPQFIFQYYREEENGRGNFPPRFSGLQFPNYSSELNVNALELDDSALYLCASSRGGARHSNQPQHFGDGTRLSIL.

This chain links TRBV2 with TRBJ2-3, with 10 bases aligning to TRBD2. V shed 6 bases, J shed 8 bases, and the junction held 17 bases outside the gene matches. In germline, CDR1 is SNHLY, CDR2 FYNNEI. The CDR3 is made up of 17 amino acids. CDR3 in DNA: TGTGCCAGCAGCGATACTATAGCGGGGGGCTCACGACGTACGCAGTATTTT. Translation gives CASSDTIAGGSRRTQYF.